This record concerns one T cell receptor beta chain sequence. The sample originates from a study of shared clonotypes between healthy human individuals. Profiling relied on immunoSEQ multiplex PCR, and the TCRdb table lists in-frame clones only, not all of them. This sample carries 450,000 to 500,000 clones, around 80% of them seen once, and the ten largest clones take around 11%. V lost 4 bases to trimming and J lost 10 bases; unmatched junction nucleotides: 14. Germline CDR1 reads SGDLS; CDR2 reads YYNGEE. This CDR3 comprises 16 residues. Unsorted samples drew genomic DNA from 100 million or so PBMCs.

The TCR comes from a woman in her thirties or forties in good health. Some clones in this sample may be carry-over from other donors' samples. Sequencing was performed on PBMCs. The V gene is TRBV9, the J gene TRBJ2-2, with 9 nucleotides matching TRBD2. Here the CDR3 reads CASSFRLAEHREELFF. CDR3 coding DNA: TGTGCCAGCAGCTTCCGACTAGCGGAACATAGGGAGGAGCTGTTTTTT.